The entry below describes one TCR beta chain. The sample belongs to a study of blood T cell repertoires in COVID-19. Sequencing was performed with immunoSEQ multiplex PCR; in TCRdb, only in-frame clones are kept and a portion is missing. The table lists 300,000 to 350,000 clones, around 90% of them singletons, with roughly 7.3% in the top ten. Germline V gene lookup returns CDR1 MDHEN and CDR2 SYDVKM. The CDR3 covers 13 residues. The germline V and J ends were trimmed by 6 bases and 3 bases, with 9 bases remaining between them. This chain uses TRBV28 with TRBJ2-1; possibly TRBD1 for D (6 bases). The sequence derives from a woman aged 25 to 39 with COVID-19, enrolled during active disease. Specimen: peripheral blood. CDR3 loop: CASSRGYYNEQFF. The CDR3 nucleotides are TGTGCCAGCAGCAGGGGCTACTACAATGAGCAGTTCTTC.